This T cell receptor (beta chain) was identified during a study of blood T cell repertoires in COVID-19. The wider study: Some COVID-19 samples were acute and others convalescent; all came from the United States, Italy and Spain.

V dropped 5 bases and J dropped 1 base, with 11 bases sitting between them. In germline, CDR1 is SEHNR, CDR2 FQNEAQ (reference sequence). The CDR3 contains 14 residues. Clones were read by immunoSEQ multiplex PCR, and TCRdb kept only the in-frame ones, dropping some. The sample has some 290,000 clones, roughly 89% seen once. The chain employs TRBV7-9 and TRBJ1-1, with unresolved D. This receptor was obtained from a woman in her thirties or forties with COVID-19, enrolled during active disease. The sample was peripheral blood. The CDR3 loop is CASSREVRNTEAFF. Here the CDR3 DNA reads TGTGCCAGCAGCCGCGAGGTCCGGAACACTGAAGCTTTCTTT.